The 4 T cell receptor beta chains given below trace back to one sample, sequenced in a study of T cells in Graves' hyperthyroidism and ophthalmopathy. What was amplified from RNA transcripts were TCR beta CDR3 regions. A set of HTBI primers served as the primers for a first-round RT-PCR of the TCR CDR3. TCRdb called the multiplex PCR reads again in MiXCR, with one record for every CDR3 protein. Counted here are about 59,000 distinct CDR3 sequences, 53% occurring once; the ten biggest clones make up approximately 3.5%. The sequenced sample consisted of blood. Every receptor here comes from an older woman with Graves' ophthalmopathy.

This clonotype was observed at least ten times. V usage is TRBV19 and J usage is TRBJ2-1; TRBD1 might be the D (6 bases). The CDR3 has 13 amino acids. The V end lost 4 bases, the J end lost 6 bases, and 10 bases lay between the germline ends. CDR1 and CDR2 from the germline V gene are LNHDA and SQIVND (reference sequence). The DNA of the CDR3 is TGTGCCAGTAGTAGGGGACACGGCAATGAGCAGTTCTTC. This sequence encodes CASSRGHGNEQFF.

This clonotype showed up many times. A read error may account for a junction end that differs from germline. V gene TRBV7-7 combines with J gene TRBJ2-5; maybe TRBD2 (5 bases). From germline, CDR1 is SSHAT and CDR2 FNYEAQ (reference sequence). There are 13 residues in the CDR3. This CDR3 reads CASSLARRETQYF. DNA for the CDR3: TGTGCTAGCAGCTTAGCGCGGCGGGAGACCCAGTACTTC.

This sequence joins TRBV19 and TRBJ2-1, with a weak D call TRBD1 (5 bases). The germline CDR1 and CDR2 sequences are LNHDA and SQIVND (reference sequence). The CDR3 has 13 amino acids. Between the trimmed V and J ends, which lost 0 bases and 9 bases, there was a span of 9 bases. The CDR3 DNA reads as TGTGCCAGTAGTATAGACAGGGTTGTTGAGCAGTTCTTC. This codes for CASSIDRVVEQFF.

Points on this clonotype: The limits of the CDR3 on the DNA are not certain, so only TCRdb's listed CDR3 is given. The chain has TRBV7-9 and TRBJ1-1. The length of the CDR3 is 18 amino acids, counting both ends. The V gene's germline CDR1 is SEHNR and CDR2 FQNEAQ (reference sequence). This CDR3 is CASSWVNYGYTFGSGAFF.